These T cell receptor beta chains were read from a single sample in a study of blood T cell repertoires in COVID-19. Clones were sequenced by immunoSEQ multiplex PCR, and TCRdb holds only the in-frame ones, with some missing. The data hold 200,000 to 250,000 clones, with around 90% observed a single time. The specimen was PBMCs or T cells enriched from blood (not recorded which). These receptors all stem from a man under 40 who had recovered from COVID-19. Both conserved end residues are part of each CDR3. D genes are given only for firm matches. Expanded clones are given a class, and other clones once, few, many or no size at all.

>NA|15|TRBV28|once|TRBJ1-5
TGTGCCAGCAGGAAAGGGGGGGTAAGCAATCAGCCCCAGCATTTT
CASRKGGVSNQPQHF
>TRBD1|16|TRBV6-5|NA|TRBJ2-7
TGTGCCAGCAGTTACTCGCGTACCGGGACAGGGTGGGAGCAGTACTTC
CASSYSRTGTGWEQYF
>TRBD2|15|TRBV7-6|NA|TRBJ2-5
TGTGCCAGCAGCCTAGGGGCGGGGGGCCTGGAGACCCAGTACTTC
CASSLGAGGLETQYF
>NA|14|TRBV19|NA|TRBJ2-3
TGTGCCAGTATTGGCTGGGGGCAGAAAGATACGCAGTATTTT
CASIGWGQKDTQYF
>NA|17|TRBV11-2|NA|TRBJ2-7
TGTGCCAGCACCTCCCGAGCTAGGTCGAGTTACCACTACGAGCAGTACTTC
CASTSRARSSYHYEQYF
>TRBD2|16|TRBV15|NA|TRBJ2-5
TGTGCCACCAGCATGGGGCTAGCGGTAAAACAAGAGACCCAGTACTTC
CATSMGLAVKQETQYF
>TRBD1|16|TRBV5-4|NA|TRBJ2-7
TGTGCCAGCAGCTTGGCCCGGGACAGGGGCTCCTACGAGCAGTACTTC
CASSLARDRGSYEQYF
>TRBD2|15|TRBV6-5|once|TRBJ2-7
TGTGCCAGCAGTCCCCGGACTAGCGGGGCGGGGGAGCAGTACTTC
CASSPRTSGAGEQYF
>NA|16|TRBV6-5|NA|TRBJ1-4
TGTGCCAGCAGTTATAGGACAGTCACAACTAATGAAAAACTGTTTTTT
CASSYRTVTTNEKLFF
>NA|14|TRBV20-1|few|TRBJ1-1
TGCAGTGCTAGTCCATGGCCAGCGGGAACTGAAGCTTTCTTT
CSASPWPAGTEAFF
>NA|15|TRBV28|NA|TRBJ1-2
TGTGCCAGCAGCACTACCCCCGGCCGAATCTATGGCTACACCTTC
CASSTTPGRIYGYTF
>NA|14|TRBV7-9|NA|TRBJ1-1
TGTGCCAGCAGCTTACAGACAAAGAACACTGAAGCTTTCTTT
CASSLQTKNTEAFF
>TRBD2|16|TRBV28|NA|TRBJ2-7
TGTGCCAGCAGGCCGACTAGCCCGTTGCCCTCGTACGAGCAGTACTTC
CASRPTSPLPSYEQYF
>NA|15|TRBV2|NA|TRBJ1-1
TGTGCCAGCAGTCGGGAGGGACGGACGAACACTGAAGCTTTCTTT
CASSREGRTNTEAFF
>NA|15|TRBV7-2|NA|TRBJ1-2
TGTGCCAGCAGCTTAGATGGTTACCAGGCCCCGGGCTACACCTTC
CASSLDGYQAPGYTF
>NA|14|TRBV19|NA|TRBJ1-1
TGTGCCAGTAGTATCCTGGGCTCTGGCACTGAAGCTTTCTTT
CASSILGSGTEAFF
>NA|16|TRBV28|many|TRBJ2-6
TGTGCCAGCAGTTCCCAAGAGGCCTCTGGGGCCAACGTCCTGACTTTC
CASSSQEASGANVLTF
>NA|13|TRBV10-3|once|TRBJ1-1
TGTGCCATCATCGCAGGGATGAACACTGAAGCTTTCTTT
CAIIAGMNTEAFF
>TRBD1|17|TRBV2|NA|TRBJ1-2
TGTGCCAGCATGGGAGTAAGGACAGGATCTCCCCGCGGGGGCTACACCTTC
CASMGVRTGSPRGGYTF
>TRBD1|15|TRBV5-1|few|TRBJ2-7
TGCGCCAGCAGCGTAGGTGGGACAGGGGGGCACGAGCAGTACTTC
CASSVGGTGGHEQYF
>NA|11|TRBV28|once|TRBJ2-7
TGTGCCAGCGCCAGAGGCTACGAGCAGTACTTC
CASARGYEQYF
>NA|15|TRBV11-1|few|TRBJ1-1
TGTGCCAGCACCCCCGGGGGGTCGGGAGACACTGAAGCTTTCTTT
CASTPGGSGDTEAFF